Listed below are T cell receptor beta chains from one sample, sequenced in a study of blood T cells in healthy people across ages. TCRdb processed the 5' RACE reads anew with MiXCR; each CDR3 protein has one entry. The data show over a million distinct CDR3 sequences, 40% to 50% seen once. Sequences were obtained from blood. These receptors were collected from a woman aged 18-29 years in good health. The CDR3 runs from the conserved cysteine through the conserved F or W. D genes are given only for firm matches. The size field is filled for only some rows; it gives once, few, many or a size class.

V	J	size	D	DNA	CDR3
TRBV10-3	TRBJ2-7	many	-	TGTGCCATCAGGGCCGGGACATCCTCCTACGAGCAGTACTTC	CAIRAGTSSYEQYF
TRBV7-9	TRBJ2-1	few	-	TGTGCCAGCAGCTTAGGGCTTCAGGGGCCGTTTTACAATGAGCAGTTCTTC	CASSLGLQGPFYNEQFF
TRBV15	TRBJ2-1	few	-	TGTGCCACCAGCCAGGAAGGTTTCTCCTACAATGAGCAGTTCTTC	CATSQEGFSYNEQFF
TRBV7-9	TRBJ2-5	-	TRBD2	TGTACCAGCAGCCCAGGCAGGGAGGGGAAGCAGTACTTC	CTSSPGREGKQYF
TRBV5-1	TRBJ2-3	once	TRBD2	TGCGCCAGCAGCGGGACTATTGGCACAGATACGCAGTATTTT	CASSGTIGTDTQYF
TRBV21-1	TRBJ1-6	-	-	TGTGCCAGCACCACCGTGAGGGGGCTCGCGAATTCACCCCTCCACTTT	CASTTVRGLANSPLHF
TRBV29-1	TRBJ2-7	many	-	TGCAGCGTTAGGCTAAGTGCGCGCGAGCAGTACTTC	CSVRLSAREQYF
TRBV11-2	TRBJ2-5	-	-	TGTGCCAGCACCAACAGGGTCTCTGTCCAAGAGACCCAGTACTTC	CASTNRVSVQETQYF
TRBV5-5	TRBJ1-2	few	-	TGTGCCAGCAGCGGCGGGCAGGGAGGATGGGTCTATGGCTACACCTTC	CASSGGQGGWVYGYTF
TRBV5-1	TRBJ1-6	few	-	TGCGCCAGCAGCTTGGACCTCAGCTCCTATAATTCACCCCTCCACTTT	CASSLDLSSYNSPLHF
TRBV9	TRBJ2-3	few	-	TGTGCCAGCAGCGTAGGAAAAGAAACTAGAGGGGATACGCAGTATTTT	CASSVGKETRGDTQYF
TRBV29-1	TRBJ2-7	-	TRBD1	TGCAGCGTTGAAAAGCCCGGGACAGGACCCTACGAGCAGTACTTC	CSVEKPGTGPYEQYF
TRBV25-1	TRBJ1-2	-	TRBD1	TGTGCCAGCAGTGCGGCAGGGGGAGGGTATGGCTACACCTTC	CASSAAGGGYGYTF
TRBV5-1	TRBJ2-1	-	TRBD2	TGCGCCAGCACCCCAGCGGGGAGCGACAATGAGCAGTTCTTC	CASTPAGSDNEQFF
TRBV7-9	TRBJ1-1	-	TRBD1	TGTGCCAGCAGCGTAGACAGGGGGTATAATACTGAAGCTTTCTTT	CASSVDRGYNTEAFF
TRBV20-1	TRBJ2-3	few	-	TGCAGTGGAGGAGGGGTTGGAGATACGCAGTATTTT	CSGGGVGDTQYF
TRBV2	TRBJ1-1	-	-	TGTGCCAGCAGTGAAGAAACAGTCAGCGCTGAAGCTTTCTTT	CASSEETVSAEAFF
TRBV3-1	TRBJ1-2	once	TRBD1	TGTGCCAGCAGCCAAGAGGGTCCCGGCCAGGGGGGTGGCTACACCTTC	CASSQEGPGQGGGYTF
TRBV5-5	TRBJ2-1	-	TRBD2	TGTGCCAGCAGCTTGGGAGCGGGGATGTACGAGCAGTTCTTC	CASSLGAGMYEQFF
TRBV7-9	TRBJ2-7	-	TRBD2	TGTGCCAGCAGCTTAGGCCCAACTAGCGGGGGGGCCAATGAGCAGTACTTC	CASSLGPTSGGANEQYF
TRBV28	TRBJ2-5	few	TRBD2	TGTGCCAGCAGTCCAGCGGGGGGCAGGGAGACCCAGTACTTC	CASSPAGGRETQYF
TRBV12-3/TRBV12-4	TRBJ1-5	-	TRBD1	TGTGCCAGCAGTTTTCAGGGGGTGAGCAATCAGCCCCAGCATTTT	CASSFQGVSNQPQHF
TRBV6-5	TRBJ2-7	many	-	TGTGCCAGCAGTTACTCGTCGGGGGAGCAGTACTTC	CASSYSSGEQYF
TRBV21-1	TRBJ2-1	-	-	TGTGCCAGCAGCAAAGTTGGGGCACTAGCGGGGACTCGTAACTACAATGAGCAGTTCTTC	CASSKVGALAGTRNYNEQFF
TRBV30	TRBJ2-1	-	-	TGTGCCTGGAGAACCAAGGGTCGGAGTGAGCAGTTCTTC	CAWRTKGRSEQFF
TRBV29-1	TRBJ1-4	once	-	TGCAACGTTGACGCAGGGGTTGGAGAAAAACTGTTTTTT	CNVDAGVGEKLFF
TRBV7-2	TRBJ2-4	few	-	TGTGCCAGCAGCTTTACGGGAATAGCCAAAAACATTCAGTACTTC	CASSFTGIAKNIQYF
TRBV20-1	TRBJ2-7	few	TRBD2	TGCAGTGCCCCGGGGGGTGGTGCGGACGAGCAGTACTTC	CSAPGGGADEQYF
TRBV20-1	TRBJ2-2	-	-	TGCAGTGCTGAGCCAGGGGGGCTGAACACCGGGGAGCTGTTTTTT	CSAEPGGLNTGELFF
TRBV5-1	TRBJ2-3	few	TRBD2	TGCGCCAGCAGCTTGGTAGAGCGGGGGAGCACAGATACGCAGTATTTT	CASSLVERGSTDTQYF
TRBV7-2	TRBJ2-5	few	TRBD1	TGTGCCAGCAGCTTCAGGGGGCCGGAGGAGACCCAGTACTTC	CASSFRGPEETQYF
TRBV14	TRBJ2-1	few	TRBD2	TGTGCCAGCAGCCAAGGAAGCGGGAGAAATGTTTACAATGAGCAGTTCTTC	CASSQGSGRNVYNEQFF
TRBV10-3	TRBJ2-7	-	TRBD1	TGTGCCATCAGCCAGACAGGGCACTACGAGCAGTACTTC	CAISQTGHYEQYF
TRBV29-1	TRBJ2-7	-	-	TGCAGCGTTGTTCACACCACCGAGCAGTACTTC	CSVVHTTEQYF
TRBV20-1	TRBJ2-1	-	TRBD1	TGCAGTGCTAGAATCCTCCGGGACAGGGTGGTTTTAGGCAGTACTGAGCAGTTCTTC	CSARILRDRVVLGSTEQFF
TRBV7-9	TRBJ2-3	-	TRBD2	TGTGCCAGCAGCTCATTCTCTAGCGGGGGGGATACGCAGTATTTT	CASSSFSSGGDTQYF
TRBV3-1	TRBJ2-7	few	-	TGTGCCAGCAGCCAACCCCATGGTAGCTACGAGCAGTACTTC	CASSQPHGSYEQYF
TRBV5-1	TRBJ1-6	few	TRBD1	TGCGCCAGCAGCCCAGGGGGGCATTCACCCCTCCACTTT	CASSPGGHSPLHF
TRBV29-1	TRBJ2-5	-	TRBD2	TGCAGCGTTGAAACCTTTCTAGCGGGAGATGAGCAGTACTTC	CSVETFLAGDEQYF
TRBV12-3/TRBV12-4	TRBJ1-2	few	TRBD1	TGTGCCAGCAGTCCGACAGGGGAGCATGGCTACACCTTC	CASSPTGEHGYTF
TRBV29-1	TRBJ1-4	few	-	TGCAGCGCTAAGACGGACGAAAAACTGTTTTTT	CSAKTDEKLFF
TRBV20-1	TRBJ2-5	few	TRBD1	TGCAGTGTGGGACAGGGGGATAAGGAGACCCAGTACTTC	CSVGQGDKETQYF
TRBV6-5	TRBJ2-1	few	TRBD2	TGTGCCAGCAGCCCTCGCCCTAGCGGGAGTAATGAGCAGTTCTTC	CASSPRPSGSNEQFF
TRBV15	TRBJ2-5	-	TRBD1	TGTGCCACCAGCAGAGATCAAGGGGGCTGGGAGACCCAGTACTTC	CATSRDQGGWETQYF
TRBV24-1	TRBJ1-2	once	-	TGTGCCACCAGTGATTCTGTGGGCTACACCTTC	CATSDSVGYTF